The clone carrying this T cell receptor beta chain appeared a few times. Its cognate antigen is unknown. V lost 6 bases and J lost 6, with 24 bases in between. CDR3 length equals 17 residues. The germline V gene has CDR1 MNHEY and CDR2 SMNVEV (reference sequence). All patients were treatment-naive before thyroid surgery. This specimen comes from a study of metastatic and nonmetastatic thyroid tumors. Study in general: Comparative analysis of repertoires was undertaken across blood and tumor or nodule tissue obtained from malignant and benign thyroid patients. Study-wide results and limits: Benign nodules reportedly had significantly lower TCR beta diversity than malignant thyroid tumors in blood and tumor.

In the original analysis: It was from CDR3 differences across clinicopathological groups that a distant-metastasis classifier for papillary thyroid cancer was built. TCRdb reanalyzed the PCR reads via MiXCR. The V and J calls and clone size are TCRdb's, not the authors'. The data contain about 17,000 clones, around a fifth of them singletons. What was sequenced was adjacent normal tissue. V is TRBV27 and J is TRBJ2-1; D could derive from TRBD1 or TRBD2 (5 bases each). The source of this sequence is a female donor with papillary thyroid cancer or a benign thyroid nodule (not recorded which). Some clones in this sample may be carry-over from other donors' samples. The CDR3 protein is CASSLSVWDQRPNEQFF. In DNA, the CDR3 is TGTGCCAGCAGCCTCTCAGTGTGGGACCAAAGACCCAATGAGCAGTTCTTC.